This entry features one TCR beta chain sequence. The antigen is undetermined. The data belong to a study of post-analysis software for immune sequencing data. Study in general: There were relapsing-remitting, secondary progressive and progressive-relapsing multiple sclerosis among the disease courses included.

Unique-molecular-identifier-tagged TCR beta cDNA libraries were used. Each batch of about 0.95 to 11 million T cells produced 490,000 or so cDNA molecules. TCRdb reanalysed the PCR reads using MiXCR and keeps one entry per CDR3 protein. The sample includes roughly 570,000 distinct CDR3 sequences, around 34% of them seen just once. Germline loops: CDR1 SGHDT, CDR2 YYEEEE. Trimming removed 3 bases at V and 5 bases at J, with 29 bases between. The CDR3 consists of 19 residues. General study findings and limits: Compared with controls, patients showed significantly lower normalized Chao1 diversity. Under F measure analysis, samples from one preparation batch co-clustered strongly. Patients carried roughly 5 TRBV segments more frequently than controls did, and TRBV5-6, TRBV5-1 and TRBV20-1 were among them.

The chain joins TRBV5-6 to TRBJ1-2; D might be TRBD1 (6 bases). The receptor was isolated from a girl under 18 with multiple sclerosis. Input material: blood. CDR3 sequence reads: CASSSISDSLISHLYGYTF. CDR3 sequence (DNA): TGTGCCAGCAGCTCGATTTCGGACAGTCTCATCAGTCACCTGTATGGCTACACCTTC.